Below, one T cell receptor (beta chain) is given with its context. Its antigen is still unknown. Mouse gene names apply. The CDR3 extends 1 residue past the end of the read, so its final part is completed from the germline J gene. Documented time point: mouse harvest day 14 after allogeneic transplant. Each mouse received 10^7 T-cell-depleted marrow cells plus 10^6 splenic CD5+ T cells by tail vein. Mice had MHC-mismatched B6 into BALB/c GVHD, sampled day 7 or 14. Germline CDR1 reads SGHND; CDR2 reads FRSKSL. There are 14 residues in the CDR3. Between the trimmed V and J ends, which lost 6 bases and 0 bases, there was a span of 12 bases. The sample is drawn from a study of tissue T cells after allogeneic stem cell transplantation. Regarding the study as a whole: Blood and spleen captured only part of the tissue TCR repertoire. Few T cell clones were shared across patients, but motif clusters showed tissue-specific shared signatures.

Clones were sequenced by immunoSEQ multiplex PCR, and TCRdb holds only the in-frame ones, with some missing. This sample yields a few thousand clones, of which more than 40% are seen a single time; 28% belongs to the top ten. Source material: gut tissue. The clonotype originates from a female BALB/c mouse given C57BL/6 T cells with graft-versus-host disease after an allogeneic hematopoietic cell transplant. The rearrangement joins TRBV15 to TRBJ2-7, with a tentative D call TRBD2 (6 bases). The DNA read from the CDR3 is TGTGCCAGCAGCCAGAAACTGGGCTCCTATGAACAGTAC. Its translation is CASSQKLGSYEQY. The CDR3 as a whole reads CASSQKLGSYEQYF.